The rows below give T cell receptor beta chains drawn from one sample of a study of blood T cell repertoires in COVID-19. This table comes from immunoSEQ multiplex PCR, and its TCRdb copy is limited to in-frame clones, with some not included. The sample includes about 89,000 clones, about four fifths of them seen just once. The sequencing input was peripheral blood. These receptors were taken from a man between 65 and 85 years old with COVID-19, enrolled during active disease. The CDR3 runs from the conserved cysteine through the conserved F or W. Fields, in order: CDR3 protein, V gene, D gene. The D gene is left open where the match is weak.

CASSLSSDRFF TRBV13 NA
CASSLPGNTGELFF TRBV5-8 NA
CASSARDRADEKLFF TRBV9 TRBD1
CASRDLDTNTEAFF TRBV19 NA
CASSQGERETQYF TRBV14 NA
CASSLYKGLGYTF TRBV27 NA
CASISDRGYNEQFF TRBV7-9 TRBD1
CASSIQRGGRLLAKNIQYF TRBV19 TRBD2
CASTPRGGQFNEQFF TRBV6-5 NA
CASSQGAGFGFEAFF TRBV3-1/TRBV3-2 NA
CASSVGDTSYEQYF TRBV9 NA
CASSARSGQNYGYTF TRBV9 NA
CASSLDRAANYGYTF TRBV7-9 NA
CSVVERGTGNQPQHF TRBV29-1 TRBD1
CAISVRTSGGYNEQFF TRBV10-3 TRBD2
CASSPSVDTEAFF TRBV18 NA
CASSYGTTGAKNIQYF TRBV6-2/TRBV6-3 TRBD2
CASSPPGVVGANVLTF TRBV18 NA
CASSFFGNIQYF TRBV28 NA
CASSLSTSSTGELFF TRBV5-5 TRBD2
CASSQDRAGGYEQYF TRBV4-2 TRBD2
CSASGAGGPADTQYF TRBV20-1 TRBD2
CASSQAGTGSNVLTF TRBV3-1/TRBV3-2 TRBD1
CASSQGTSEAFF TRBV12-3/TRBV12-4 NA